The next 12 T cell receptor beta chains were all read from a single sample in a study of cytomegalovirus exposure and HLA in healthy donors. With 60 Vbeta and 13 Jbeta primers, the PCR was carried out. TCRdb keeps only in-frame clones here, not all; method: immunoSEQ multiplex PCR. The sample shows about 130,000 clones, about 80% of them seen only once. The sequenced sample consisted of PBMCs. The receptor set was obtained from a woman between 45 and 60 years old in good health and CMV-seronegative.

This rearrangement joins TRBV7-8 to TRBJ1-6; the D gene is possibly TRBD1 (5 bases). CDR3 size: 14 residues. V was pared by 1 base and J by 9 bases, with 10 bases between. Germline V gene data show CDR1 as SGHVS and CDR2 as FQNEAQ. CDR3 coding DNA: TGTGCCAGCAGCTTAGGTGCGGGGGGTTCACCCCTCCACTTT. Protein sequence: CASSLGAGGSPLHF.

The CDR3 region is CASKFRRNPLYEQYF. The CDR3 nucleotides are TGTGCCAGCAAATTTCGCAGGAATCCTCTCTACGAGCAGTACTTC. The chain uses TRBV6-5 and TRBJ2-7; no definite D call. The length of the CDR3 is 15 residues. V was shortened by 7 bases and J by 3 bases, with 19 bases between the two germline ends. Germline CDR1 reads MNHEY; CDR2 reads SVGAGI.

The V gene is TRBV9, the J gene TRBJ2-6, with D unclear. CDR1 and CDR2 (germline): SGDLS, YYNGEE. Between the trimmed V and J ends, which lost 0 bases and 0 bases, there was a span of 4 bases. The CDR3 spans 15 residues. The CDR3 region is CASSVAVSGANVLTF. The DNA for the CDR3 is TGTGCCAGCAGCGTAGCGGTCTCTGGGGCCAACGTCCTGACTTTC.

The rearrangement uses TRBV27 and TRBJ2-2; a possible D gene is TRBD1 (6 bases). V dropped 5 bases and J dropped 2 bases, with 9 bases sitting between them. The germline V gene has CDR1 MNHEY and CDR2 SMNVEV (reference sequence). The CDR3 runs 14 residues. The CDR3 here is CASSAGTNTGELFF. The CDR3 DNA reads TGTGCCAGCAGTGCCGGGACAAACACCGGGGAGCTGTTTTTT.

This clone was counted once. This rearrangement joins TRBV7-9 to TRBJ2-3; 7 bases map to TRBD2. The CDR3 consists of 15 residues. Germline V gene lookup returns CDR1 SEHNR and CDR2 FQNEAQ (reference sequence). Trimming removed 3 bases from V and 4 bases from J; junction bases left unmatched: 7. CDR3 in DNA: TGTGCCAGCAGCTTTATGGCGGGAGTGGCAGATACGCAGTATTTT. This encodes CASSFMAGVADTQYF.

This clone came up a few times. The chain employs TRBV27 and TRBJ2-5; TRBD1 matches at 8 bases. V shed 1 base, J shed 9 bases, and the junction held 13 bases outside the gene matches. CDR1 MNHEY and CDR2 SMNVEV come from the germline V gene (reference sequence). The CDR3 has 16 residues. The CDR3 loop reads CASSLLAGTGPMAQYF. CDR3 coding DNA: TGTGCCAGCAGTTTATTAGCTGGGACAGGCCCTATGGCCCAGTACTTC.

This clone was seen a single time. V gene TRBV4-1 combines with J gene TRBJ2-5; no reliable D call. V lost 3 bases to trimming and J lost 4 bases, with 6 bases between them. The CDR3 is made up of 12 amino acids. From germline, CDR1 is MGHRA and CDR2 YSYEKL. DNA for the CDR3: TGCGCCAGCAGCCATCCGCGAGAGACCCAGTACTTC. It yields the protein CASSHPRETQYF.

The chain is built from TRBV5-1 and TRBJ2-7; 7 positions agree with TRBD2. The J segment lost 3 bases and the V segment lost 0 bases, leaving 6 bases of the junction unmatched. The CDR3 loop spans 15 amino acids. Germline V gene sequence: CDR1 SGHRS, CDR2 YFSETQ. The CDR3 is CASSLAASGYYEQYF. The CDR3 DNA is TGCGCCAGCAGCTTGGCCGCTAGCGGATACTACGAGCAGTACTTC.

The V call is TRBV29-1, the J call TRBJ2-1; 8 positions match TRBD2. Per germline, CDR1 SQVTM and CDR2 ANQGSEA. J lost 0 bases, V lost 7 bases, and 5 bases had no gene match. This CDR3 region has 14 residues. CDR3 sequence: CSDTSGSSYNEQFF. The CDR3 nucleotides read TGCAGCGATACTAGCGGAAGCTCCTACAATGAGCAGTTCTTC.

This clone was observed once. The V call is TRBV19, the J call TRBJ1-4; 7 bases map to TRBD1. Germline trimming cut 2 bases from V and 4 bases from J; bases unmatched to any gene: 7. This CDR3 is built from 16 residues. Germline loops: CDR1 LNHDA, CDR2 SQIVND (reference sequence). In DNA form, the CDR3 reads TGTGCCAGTAGTATACCCGGGACAGCTTTTAATGAAAAACTGTTTTTT. As protein: CASSIPGTAFNEKLFF. Based on the CDR3 plus reference TRBV19 and TRBJ1-4, the full variable domain is DGGITQSPKYLFRKEGQNVTLSCEQNLNHDAMYWYRQDPGQGLRLIYYSQIVNDFQKGDIAEGYSVSREKKESFPLTVTSAQKNPTAFYLCASSIPGTAFNEKLFFGSGTQLSVL.

This clone was found once. J is TRBJ1-2 and V is TRBV28; a possible D gene is TRBD1 (5 bases). Looked up from germline, CDR1 is MDHEN and CDR2 is SYDVKM. This CDR3 contains 16 residues. The germline V and J ends were trimmed by 6 bases and 4 bases, with 21 bases remaining between them. The chain's CDR3 is CASRKFSQGRGYGYTF. The CDR3 region has the DNA TGTGCCAGCAGGAAGTTTAGCCAGGGTAGGGGCTATGGCTACACCTTC.

This clone is a singleton in its sample. This chain links TRBV27 with TRBJ2-7; 8 bases line up with TRBD1. The V and J ends lost 5 bases and 5 bases, in that order; junction bases with no gene match: 11. CDR3 length: 15 residues. The germline CDR1 and CDR2 sequences are MNHEY and SMNVEV (reference sequence). CDR3 coding DNA: TGTGCCAGCAGTCTAAGGAGACAGGGGAAGGACGAGCAGTACTTC. Its translation is CASSLRRQGKDEQYF.